The rows below give T cell receptor beta chains drawn from one sample of a study of neoadjuvant anti-PD-1 for oral cavity cancer. Produced via immunoSEQ multiplex PCR; TCRdb's table is partial and in-frame only. The sample holds approximately 67,000 clones, approximately 82% seen once. The sequenced sample was PBMCs, obtained before nivolumab (anti-PD-1) treatment. Receptor source: a person aged 40 to 85 with oral cavity squamous cell carcinoma. CDR3s include the opening cysteine and the closing phenylalanine or tryptophan. The D gene is left open where the match is weak. Clone size is not always given. Where it is, it says once, few, many or a class for expanded clones.

TRBV6-5,TRBJ2-1,.,TRBD2,TGTGCCAGCAGTTACTACCACAATAGCGGGAGCAATGAGCAGTTCTTC,CASSYYHNSGSNEQFF
TRBV4-2,TRBJ1-1,.,.,TGTGCCAGCAGCCAAGTCGGACATATGAACACTGAAGCTTTCTTT,CASSQVGHMNTEAFF
TRBV5-8,TRBJ2-7,.,.,TGTGCCAGCAGCCCCGGGACACCGGGACGAACCTACGAGCAGTACTTC,CASSPGTPGRTYEQYF
TRBV28,TRBJ1-2,.,.,TGTGCCAGCATGGGCAGGGTCATTTGGTATGGCTACACCTTC,CASMGRVIWYGYTF
TRBV4-1,TRBJ1-1,.,.,TGCGCCAGCAGCCAAGTCCGGGGTTATACTGAAGCTTTCTTT,CASSQVRGYTEAFF
TRBV7-3,TRBJ1-1,.,.,TGTGCCAGCAGCCGTCAGGGATACACTGAAGCTTTCTTT,CASSRQGYTEAFF
TRBV5-1,TRBJ2-1,.,TRBD2,TGCGCCAGCAGCCCGACTAGCGGGGGATTCTACAATGAGCAGTTCTTC,CASSPTSGGFYNEQFF
TRBV2,TRBJ2-3,.,TRBD2,TGTGTCAGCAAAGCCTTAGCGGGGTATAGCACAGATACGCAGTATTTT,CVSKALAGYSTDTQYF
TRBV7-8,TRBJ1-5,.,.,TGTGCCAGCAGTCAGGACGGGAATCAGCCCCAGCATTTT,CASSQDGNQPQHF
TRBV6-4,TRBJ1-1,.,.,TGTGCCAGCAGACACGAGGGGAACACTGAAGCTTTCTTT,CASRHEGNTEAFF
TRBV7-8,TRBJ2-5,.,.,TGTGCCAGCAGCTTGGCTAGTATCGGGAAGACCCAGTACTTC,CASSLASIGKTQYF
TRBV28,TRBJ2-1,.,.,TGTGCCAGCGATTCACGATCTGAGCAGTTCTTC,CASDSRSEQFF
TRBV19,TRBJ1-1,.,.,TGTGCCAGTAGTATTCTCCTCTCCGGAACTGAAGCTTTCTTT,CASSILLSGTEAFF
TRBV5-4,TRBJ1-4,once,TRBD1,TGTGCCAGCAGCTTCGGACAGGGGCTTGAAAAACTGTTTTTT,CASSFGQGLEKLFF
TRBV7-8,TRBJ2-3,.,.,TGTGCCAGCAGCTTCGGCCAGATCACAGATACGCAGTATTTT,CASSFGQITDTQYF
TRBV10-1,TRBJ2-7,.,.,TGCGCCACCCCCCGAAAGGAGGCGGCCGTCTACGAGCAGTACTTC,CATPRKEAAVYEQYF
TRBV5-1,TRBJ1-2,.,TRBD1,TGCGCCAGCAGCTGGGGACAGGGGGCTGTGGGCTACACCTTC,CASSWGQGAVGYTF
TRBV7-2,TRBJ1-2,.,TRBD1,TGTGCCAGCAGCCGTGACAGGGCCTATGGCTACACCTTC,CASSRDRAYGYTF
TRBV10-3,TRBJ1-1,.,.,TGTGCCACTCACCGGGACCTCAACACTGAAGCTTTCTTT,CATHRDLNTEAFF
TRBV5-1,TRBJ2-2,.,.,TGCGCCAGCAGCTTGTCGGTCCAGGGGAACACCGGGGAGCTGTTTTTT,CASSLSVQGNTGELFF
TRBV28,TRBJ1-5,.,.,TGTGCCAGCACTGGAGGAGGGAGCAATCAGCCCCAGCATTTT,CASTGGGSNQPQHF
TRBV29-1,TRBJ1-4,.,.,TGCAGCGTAGTGGACAGTCTCGAGGGCGAAAAACTGTTTTTT,CSVVDSLEGEKLFF
TRBV6-6,TRBJ2-7,.,.,TGTGCCAGCAGTTCCCTCAGGATCTACGAGCAGTACTTC,CASSSLRIYEQYF
TRBV29-1,TRBJ2-3,.,.,TGCAGCGTCGTGTCGGCTCCTAGCACAGATACGCAGTATTTT,CSVVSAPSTDTQYF
TRBV5-6,TRBJ2-7,.,.,TGTGCCAGCAGAAGGACTCTCGGGCCCTACGAGCAGTACTTC,CASRRTLGPYEQYF
TRBV9,TRBJ1-2,once,.,TGTGCCAGCAGCGTACAGGGAACCTATGGCTACACCTTC,CASSVQGTYGYTF
TRBV5-1,TRBJ2-5,.,.,TGCGCCAGCAGCTTGGTTGCAGGCAACCAAGAGACCCAGTACTTC,CASSLVAGNQETQYF
TRBV27,TRBJ2-7,.,TRBD1,TGTGCCAGCAGGAAAAGGGACAGGGGGCGATACGAGCAGTACTTC,CASRKRDRGRYEQYF
TRBV28,TRBJ2-1,.,TRBD1,TGTGCCAGCAGCCCTACGGGGCAGGGGGCCTACAATGAGCAGTTCTTC,CASSPTGQGAYNEQFF
TRBV2,TRBJ2-6,.,.,TGTGCCAGCAGGGCACCTAGTCTCTCTGGGGCCAACGTCCTGACTTTC,CASRAPSLSGANVLTF
TRBV5-1,TRBJ2-7,.,TRBD1,TGCGCCAGCAGCTTTGGGACAGGGGGCTACGAGCAGTACTTC,CASSFGTGGYEQYF
TRBV6-1,TRBJ2-5,once,TRBD2,TGTGCCAGCAGGTCACTTAGCGGGAGTGAGACCCAGTACTTC,CASRSLSGSETQYF
TRBV6-1,TRBJ2-7,.,TRBD1,TGTGCCAGCAGTTATACCGGGACAGGGAGCGAGCAGTACTTC,CASSYTGTGSEQYF
TRBV2,TRBJ2-5,.,.,TGTGCCAGCAGGGCCCCGTGGACGGCCGACACGTACCAAGAGACCCAGTACTTC,CASRAPWTADTYQETQYF
TRBV9,TRBJ1-2,.,.,TGTGCCAGCAGCGCCTTGGGCGCGGGGAACTATGGCTACACCTTC,CASSALGAGNYGYTF
TRBV6-5,TRBJ1-3,.,.,TGTGCCAGCAGTTACTCATTACAGGCCGCTGGAAACACCATATATTTT,CASSYSLQAAGNTIYF
TRBV4-1,TRBJ1-3,once,.,TGCGCCAGCAGCCAGTTTTACCCGGGACCAAACTCTGGAAACACCATATATTTT,CASSQFYPGPNSGNTIYF
TRBV10-3,TRBJ1-2,.,.,TGTGCCATCAGTCTTAGGACAGACTATGGCTACACCTTC,CAISLRTDYGYTF
TRBV6-1,TRBJ1-5,once,.,TGTGCCAGCAGTGAATCGCTTCAGGGGCGACTAAATCAGCCCCAGCATTTT,CASSESLQGRLNQPQHF
TRBV6-5,TRBJ2-1,.,TRBD2,TGTGCCAGCAGAGACCGGACTAGCCAGGGGTCGGAGTTCTTC,CASRDRTSQGSEFF
TRBV5-4,TRBJ2-1,.,TRBD1,TGTGCCAGCAGCCGGGGCGGACAGGAAAACAATGAGCAGTTCTTC,CASSRGGQENNEQFF
TRBV5-1,TRBJ1-2,.,TRBD1,TGCGCCAGCAGCTATTCGGGACAGGGAAACTATGGCTACACCTTC,CASSYSGQGNYGYTF
TRBV7-8,TRBJ1-1,.,.,TGTGCCAGCACCGCAACCCAGGGGATGAACACTGAAGCTTTCTTT,CASTATQGMNTEAFF
TRBV13,TRBJ2-1,.,TRBD2,TGTGCCAGCAGCTTAGGACTAGCGGGAGGCCCCTACAATGAGCAGTTCTTC,CASSLGLAGGPYNEQFF
TRBV7-2,TRBJ1-2,.,.,TGTGCCAGCAGCTCCATATTCGGGGGTCCCTATGGCTACACCTTC,CASSSIFGGPYGYTF
TRBV7-9,TRBJ1-3,.,.,TGTGCCAGCAGCGAGACAGGCAGGTCTGGAAACACCATATATTTT,CASSETGRSGNTIYF
TRBV30,TRBJ1-5,.,.,TGTGCCTGGACAATTGGGAGCAATCAGCCCCAGCATTTT,CAWTIGSNQPQHF
TRBV2,TRBJ2-1,.,TRBD2,TGTGCCAGCCTCGCTGGGACTAGCGTTGGGAATGAGCAGTTCTTC,CASLAGTSVGNEQFF
TRBV27,TRBJ2-7,.,.,TGTGCCAGCAGACCCTCGTGGGTGATCGACGAGCAGTACTTC,CASRPSWVIDEQYF
TRBV4-1,TRBJ2-5,.,TRBD2,TGCGCCAGCAGCCAAGGGAGGTCTAGCGGGGGTCAAGAGACCCAGTACTTC,CASSQGRSSGGQETQYF
TRBV5-1,TRBJ2-3,.,TRBD2,TGCGCCAGCAGCTCATTAGCGGGGGAGGATACGCAGTATTTT,CASSSLAGEDTQYF
TRBV7-9,TRBJ1-1,.,TRBD1,TGTGCCAGCAGCTTTGAGGGGGCGCCCACTGAAGCTTTCTTT,CASSFEGAPTEAFF